The subject of this entry is one TCR beta chain. Its matching antigen is unknown. The sample is drawn from a study of cytomegalovirus exposure and HLA in healthy donors. Study background: Most genotyped donors, 81% of more than 300, had Caucasian-associated genetic ancestry.

The CDR3 is 16 residues long. V shed 4 bases and J 0 bases; nucleotides not matched to a gene: 6. Germline CDR1 is SNHLY and CDR2 is FYNNEI. PCR used 60 Vbeta primers and 13 Jbeta primers. Profiling relied on immunoSEQ multiplex PCR, and the TCRdb table lists in-frame clones only, not all of them. The table includes some 120,000 clones, more than 80% detected once. Study-wide points: A prior analysis recorded that most TCR beta V segments were productive about 87% or about 30% of the time.

The receptor's source is a middle-aged man in good health and CMV-seronegative. The V call is TRBV2, the J call TRBJ1-5; TRBD1 agrees at 7 bases. The sample comprised PBMCs. CDR3 DNA sequence: TGTGCCAGCAGTGGCGGGACAGACTATAGCAATCAGCCCCAGCATTTT. Amino acid sequence: CASSGGTDYSNQPQHF.